Each of the 6 T cell receptor beta chains below was sequenced from the same sample in a study of blood T cell repertoires in COVID-19. TCRdb keeps only in-frame clones here, not all; method: immunoSEQ multiplex PCR. The sample lists some 150,000 clones; about 90% were seen once. Material for sequencing was peripheral blood. These receptors all come from a man aged 55 to 70 with acute or convalescent COVID-19.

The chain employs TRBV5-4 and TRBJ1-2; D unclear. Germline V gene lookup returns CDR1 SGHNT and CDR2 YYREEE (reference sequence). The CDR3 sequence is 12 residues long. V lost 2 bases to trimming and J lost 7 bases, with 9 bases between them. Here the CDR3 DNA reads TGTGCCAGCAGCTTTGGGCAGACTGGCTACACCTTC. This sequence encodes CASSFGQTGYTF.

The gene calls are TRBV7-2 and TRBJ1-5; no clear D gene. Trimming left V 5 bases short and J 7 bases short, with 18 bases between. Germline CDR1 reads SGHTA; CDR2 reads FQGNSA. The CDR3 has 15 amino acids. The CDR3, as DNA: TGTGCCAGCAGCCGGGGAAGGTCGGTTGGACAGCCCCAGCATTTT. Amino acids: CASSRGRSVGQPQHF.

This chain connects TRBV6-4 to TRBJ1-1; D may be TRBD1 (5 bases). Germline-derived CDR1 and CDR2 are MRHNA and SNTAGT. The CDR3 loop spans 13 amino acids. The germline V and J ends were trimmed by 6 bases and 4 bases, with 12 bases remaining between them. In nucleotides, the CDR3 is TGTGCCAGCAGCAGGGAGGTTAGCACTGAAGCTTTCTTT. Translation: CASSREVSTEAFF.

This chain connects TRBV4-1 to TRBJ1-4, with a tentative D call TRBD1 (6 bases). The V gene's germline CDR1 is MGHRA and CDR2 YSYEKL. The CDR3 has 14 amino acids. V was shortened by 2 bases and J by 6 bases, with 10 bases between the two germline ends. CDR3 nucleotide sequence: TGCGCCAGCAGCCAATTCAGGGGAGATGAAAAACTGTTTTTT. It is translated as CASSQFRGDEKLFF.

This chain uses TRBV25-1 with TRBJ1-2; 7 nucleotides agree with TRBD1. The germline gives CDR1 MGHDK, CDR2 SYGVNS. The CDR3 consists of 11 residues. Losses at the gene ends were 4 bases for V and 8 bases for J; bases not matched to a gene: 1. This chain's CDR3 is CASSGQGGYTF. In DNA form, the CDR3 reads TGTGCCAGCAGTGGACAGGGCGGCTACACCTTC.

This chain connects TRBV7-6 to TRBJ1-1, with D possibly TRBD1 on 5 matching bases. Germline values: CDR1 SGHVS, CDR2 FNYEAQ. V dropped 5 bases and J dropped 0 bases, with 13 bases sitting between them. The CDR3 contains 15 residues. CDR3 DNA sequence: TGTGCCAGCAGCCCGAGAGGGACTGTGAACACTGAAGCTTTCTTT. Translation: CASSPRGTVNTEAFF.